This record looks at one T cell receptor (beta chain) sequence and its context. Its target is unknown. Total RNA (roughly 0.45 ug) served as template for TCR beta cDNA synthesis primed by a constant-region primer. Construction of TCR beta libraries relied on three successive nested multiplex PCR rounds employing slightly modified ARM-PCR. The first two PCR rounds, nine to ten cycles each, used TRBV1-TRBV30 forward primers and a C-beta reverse primer. TCRdb reprocessed the multiplex PCR reads via MiXCR and lists one record per CDR3 protein. The profile shows more than 85,000 distinct CDR3 sequences, approximately 80% of them singletons. These data originate in a study of tumor-infiltrating lymphocytes in primary liver carcinoma. Looking at the study overall: Stage T1-T3 N0M0 tumors spanned roughly 4.2 to 11 cm. Findings and limits, study-wide: Tumors carried a top-250-clone fraction significantly exceeding that of blood (p = 0.039).

It was from about 19-30 mg of unsorted bulk tissue that RNA and DNA were co-extracted. Every patient in the cohort had a primary liver carcinoma. That carcinoma was treated by surgical resection. Germline CDR1 is SGHAT and CDR2 is FQNNGV. Trimming shortened V by 6 bases and J by 11 bases, and 36 bases separated the two germline ends. The CDR3 is 19 amino acids. The sequence was collected from a man in his forties or fifties with primary liver carcinoma and hepatitis B virus infection. The sequenced sample was liver tumor tissue from sampling region 3. Stated subset: tumor region T3, left-lateral pole. The V gene is TRBV11-2, the J gene TRBJ2-3; D not resolved. CDR3 residues: CASSLSLGGRIVTKHMQYF. CDR3 sequence (DNA): TGTGCCAGCAGTTTATCTTTGGGTGGTCGGATCGTTACAAAACATATGCAGTATTTT.